The clone carrying this TCR beta chain was observed many times. MiXCR, run by TCRdb on the 5' RACE reads, gives a single entry per CDR3 protein. The sample lists tens of thousands of distinct CDR3 sequences, about 12% occurring once. The record originates from a study of early T cells in non-severe SARS-CoV-2 infection. Sequencing was carried out using whole blood. The sequence was collected from an adult who was a healthcare worker with PCR-confirmed SARS-CoV-2 infection or an uninfected control (not recorded which).

The CDR3 loop is CASSLEAGSTYEQYF. The CDR3 DNA is TGCGCCAGCAGCTTGGAAGCGGGGTCAACCTACGAGCAGTACTTC. V and J are TRBV5-1 and TRBJ2-7, with 7 bases matching TRBD2. The CDR3 extends over 15 amino acids. Germline CDR1 SGHRS, CDR2 YFSETQ. The trim removed 0 bases at V and 2 bases at J, leaving 5 bases unmatched.